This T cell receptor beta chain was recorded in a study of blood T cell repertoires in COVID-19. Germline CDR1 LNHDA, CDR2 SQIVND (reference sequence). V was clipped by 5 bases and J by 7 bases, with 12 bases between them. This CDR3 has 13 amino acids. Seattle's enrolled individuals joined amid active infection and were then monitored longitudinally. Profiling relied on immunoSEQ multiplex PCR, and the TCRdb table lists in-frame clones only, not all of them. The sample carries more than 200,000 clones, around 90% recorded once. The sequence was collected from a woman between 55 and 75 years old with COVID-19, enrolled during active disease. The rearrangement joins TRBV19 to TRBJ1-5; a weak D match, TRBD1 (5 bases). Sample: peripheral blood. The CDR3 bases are TGTGCCAGTAGTCCCGGGGGGGGACAGCCCCAGCATTTT. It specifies CASSPGGGQPQHF.